The entry below gives a single TCR beta chain sequence along with its context. Its antigen is currently unknown. These data come from a study of memory CD4+ T cells and cytomegalovirus serostatus. Study findings and constraints: 67 of 164 known CMV-associated TCRbeta sequences appeared in CD4+ memory.

Produced via immunoSEQ multiplex PCR; TCRdb's table is partial and in-frame only. The sample holds 45,000 to 65,000 clones, over 75% seen once. The CDR3 is made up of 16 amino acids. CDR1 and CDR2 (germline): LGHNA, YNFKEQ. Trimming took off 0 bases at V and 2 bases at J, with 11 bases between the two ends. Single viable CD3+CD4+CD8-CD45RO+ cells were sorted as the memory CD4+ T cells. Sequencing was performed on memory CD4+ T cells from blood. The TCR originated in an adult in good health and CMV-seronegative. The chain joins TRBV4-2 to TRBJ1-5; D is unclear. CDR3 residues: CASSQDLSSGNQPQHF. In nucleotides, the CDR3 is TGTGCCAGCAGCCAAGATCTGTCATCGGGCAATCAGCCCCAGCATTTT.